Presented here are 15 T cell receptor beta chains from one specimen sequenced in a study of regulatory and conventional T cells in RAG deficiency. The table came from immunoSEQ multiplex PCR; TCRdb's copy has only in-frame clones and leaves some out. The sample yields approximately 28,000 clones, nearly 95% seen once. Blood CD4+ CD25-low CD127-high conventional T cells supplied the genomic DNA template. The same sample was also used in a study of regulatory T cells. That publication notes: The PCR used 52 TRBV and 13 TRBJ primers.

The material sequenced was CD25- CD4+ T cells sorted from blood. These receptors all stem from a human donor in good health.

This clone was counted a few times. The chain employs TRBV21-1 and TRBJ2-1; TRBD1, as called in the table, went unchecked against the DNA. TRBV21-1 is a documented pseudogene. The CDR3 has 14 residues. CDR3 sequence: CASSYRDRGNEQFF. The DNA for the CDR3 is TGTGCCAGCAGCTACCGGGACAGGGGCAATGAGCAGTTCTTC.

The V gene is TRBV6-6, the J gene TRBJ1-1, with D uncertain. This CDR3 has 14 amino acids. V lost 1 base to trimming and J lost 1 base, with 7 bases between them. Germline lookup yields CDR1 MNHNY and CDR2 SVGAGI (reference sequence). The CDR3 is CASSYFSGNTEAFF. DNA of the CDR3: TGTGCCAGCAGTTACTTTTCAGGGAACACTGAAGCTTTCTTT.

The chain links TRBV19 to TRBJ2-7, with TRBD1 matching 8 bases. The length of the CDR3 is 14 residues. Germline V gives CDR1 LNHDA, CDR2 SQIVND (reference sequence). V was clipped by 3 bases and J by 2 bases; unmatched bases: 3. CDR3 in amino acids: CASSMDREAYEQYF. CDR3 in DNA: TGTGCCAGTAGTATGGACAGGGAGGCCTACGAGCAGTACTTC.

J is TRBJ2-1 and V is TRBV28; 8 bases agree with TRBD1. The CDR3 has 12 residues. V shed 5 bases, J shed 12 bases, and the junction held 6 bases outside the gene matches. Per germline, CDR1 MDHEN and CDR2 SYDVKM. This chain's CDR3 is CASSPPDRGQFF. The CDR3 coding sequence is TGTGCCAGCAGTCCTCCCGACAGGGGGCAGTTCTTC.

This clone is a singleton in its sample. V usage is TRBV9 and J usage is TRBJ2-7, with D possibly being TRBD1 (5 bases). This CDR3 is 13 amino acids long. V was cut by 6 bases and J by 6 bases, with 16 bases left in between. Per the germline V gene, CDR1 is SGDLS and CDR2 is YYNGEE. This CDR3 reads CASTQGLIGEQYF. The CDR3, as DNA: TGTGCCAGCACTCAGGGTCTTATAGGCGAGCAGTACTTC.

The chain recombines TRBV28 with TRBJ2-7; 10 nucleotides line up with TRBD1. CDR1 and CDR2 from the germline V gene are MDHEN and SYDVKM. CDR3 length: 15 residues. V was pared by 8 bases and J by 6 bases, with 13 bases of the junction left unmatched. CDR3 sequence reads: CASGRGGTGVSEQYF. The CDR3 DNA sequence: TGTGCCAGCGGACGGGGCGGGACAGGGGTGAGCGAGCAGTACTTC.

This clone came up once. In nucleotides, the CDR3 is TGTGCCAGCAGCTCCAGGACTAGCGGGGCCTACAATGAGCAGTTCTTC. The encoded protein is CASSSRTSGAYNEQFF. This chain connects TRBV9 to TRBJ2-1, with 12 bases matching TRBD2. With V trimmed by 4 bases and J by 2 bases, 4 bases remained unmatched. This CDR3 spans 16 amino acids. From germline, CDR1 is SGDLS and CDR2 YYNGEE.

V is TRBV10-3 and J is TRBJ2-3; perhaps TRBD2 as D (6 bases). Trimming pared 6 bases from V and 1 base from J, leaving 14 bases between. Germline V gene sequence: CDR1 ENHRY, CDR2 SYGVKD. CDR3 length: 15 residues. The DNA for the CDR3 is TGTGCCATCAGGGACTCTTCGGGGGGCACAGATACGCAGTATTTT. The encoded protein is CAIRDSSGGTDTQYF.

The chain links TRBV5-4 to TRBJ2-4; 8 positions match TRBD2. CDR3 length: 16 residues. Germline CDR1 is SGHNT and CDR2 is YYREEE (reference sequence). The V gene end was trimmed by 1 base and the J gene end by 1 base; junction bases not matched to a gene: 4. CDR3 sequence reads: CASSLPSGGAKNIQYF. The CDR3 DNA is TGTGCCAGCAGCTTGCCATCGGGGGGGGCCAAAAACATTCAGTACTTC. Drawing the rest from reference TRBV5-4 and TRBJ2-4, the complete variable domain is ETGVTQSPTHLIKTRGQQVTLRCSSQSGHNTVSWYQQALGQGPQFIFQYYREEENGRGNFPPRFSGLQFPNYSSELNVNALELDDSALYLCASSLPSGGAKNIQYFGAGTRLSVL.

The rearrangement links TRBV10-2 to TRBJ1-1; TRBD1 matches at 10 bases. CDR3 length: 15 residues. Trimming at V came to 3 bases and at J to 4 bases, leaving 5 bases not matched to a gene. The germline CDR1 and CDR2 sequences are WSHSY and SAAADI. In DNA, the CDR3 is TGCGCCAGCAGTGACCCTAGGACAGGGGGCACTGAAGCTTTCTTT. This gives the protein CASSDPRTGGTEAFF.

The genes are TRBV18 and TRBJ1-5, with D possibly matching TRBD1 (6 bases). Germline V gene data show CDR1 as KGHSH and CDR2 as LQKENI. Between the trimmed V and J ends, which lost 6 bases and 0 bases, there was a span of 9 bases. This CDR3 is built from 14 residues. CDR3 amino acids: CASSDRPSNQPQHF. The CDR3 DNA reads TGTGCCAGCTCCGACAGGCCTAGCAATCAGCCCCAGCATTTT. Together with reference TRBV18 and TRBJ1-5, the CDR3 gives the full variable domain: NAGVMQNPRHLVRRRGQEARLRCSPMKGHSHVYWYRQLPEEGLKFMVYLQKENIIDESGMPKERFSAEFPKEGPSILRIQQVVRGDSAAYFCASSDRPSNQPQHFGDGTRLSIL.

The gene calls are TRBV11-1 and TRBJ1-1; D is possibly TRBD1 (5 bases). Trimming shortened V by 4 bases and J by 1 base, and 10 bases separated the two germline ends. The CDR3 is 14 amino acids. The germline V gene has CDR1 SGHAT and CDR2 FQDESV (reference sequence). Written as DNA, the CDR3 is TGTGCCAGCAGCTCTAGGGGCGGGAACACTGAAGCTTTCTTT. Translated, it gives CASSSRGGNTEAFF.

V usage is TRBV19 and J usage is TRBJ2-7, with TRBD1 matching 9 bases. Germline trimming cut 3 bases from V and 4 bases from J; bases unmatched to any gene: 10. The germline gives CDR1 LNHDA, CDR2 SQIVND (reference sequence). CDR3 length: 16 amino acids. CDR3 region: CASSISTGGAVYEQYF. The CDR3 nucleotides are TGTGCCAGTAGTATCTCCACAGGGGGCGCGGTTTACGAGCAGTACTTC.

V usage is TRBV5-1 and J usage is TRBJ2-7; TRBD1 aligns across 7 bases. CDR1 SGHRS and CDR2 YFSETQ come from the germline V gene. This CDR3 is built from 13 residues. The V and J ends lost 4 bases and 4 bases, in that order; junction bases with no gene match: 5. DNA of the CDR3: TGCGCCAGCAGCAGGGACAGCTTTTACGAGCAGTACTTC. It encodes CASSRDSFYEQYF.

The chain joins TRBV21-1 to TRBJ1-1; TRBD1, as called in the table, went unchecked against the DNA. TRBV21-1 is designated a pseudogene. The CDR3 is 14 amino acids. CDR3 sequence (DNA): TGTGCCAGCACCTCCGACAGGGGGTCCACTGAAGCTTTCTTT. Translation gives CASTSDRGSTEAFF.